The rows below give T cell receptor beta chains drawn from one sample of a study of a mutant IDH1 vaccine in newly diagnosed glioma. Profiling relied on immunoSEQ multiplex PCR, and the TCRdb table lists in-frame clones only, not all of them. The sample includes roughly 42,000 clones, 80% to 90% of them seen just once. No antigen has been assigned to these receptors. Sequencing used PBMCs, obtained from a glioma patient whose treatment included an IDH1 peptide vaccine. These receptors originate from a man in his forties with glioma. Both conserved end residues are part of each CDR3. The D gene is left open where the match is weak. The size entry is marked missing in some rows and otherwise reads once, few, many or a size class.

clone_size cdr3_length d_call j_call v_call cdr3_aa cdr3_nt
. 13 . TRBJ1-1 TRBV7-8 CASSPFTGSEAFF TGTGCCAGCAGCCCTTTCACAGGGTCTGAAGCTTTCTTT
. 16 . TRBJ2-3 TRBV30 CAWDFAGDRSTDTQYF TGTGCCTGGGATTTTGCAGGAGATCGATCCACAGATACGCAGTATTTT
. 14 TRBD1 TRBJ1-1 TRBV4-2 CASSLQGDGTEAFF TGTGCCAGCAGCCTGCAGGGGGACGGCACTGAAGCTTTCTTT
. 13 . TRBJ2-3 TRBV6-1 CASSEAPGDTQYF TGTGCCAGCAGTGAAGCGCCAGGAGATACGCAGTATTTT
. 14 . TRBJ1-2 TRBV5-1 CASSLAQTTYGYTF TGCGCCAGCAGCTTGGCGCAGACCACCTATGGCTACACCTTC
. 14 TRBD2 TRBJ2-3 TRBV12-5 CASGWGGNTDTQYF TGTGCTAGTGGTTGGGGAGGGAATACAGATACGCAGTATTTT
. 13 . TRBJ1-2 TRBV7-9 CASSLGVNYGYTF TGTGCCAGCAGCTTAGGGGTAAACTATGGCTACACCTTC
. 14 . TRBJ2-7 TRBV2 CASRLGLQSYEQYF TGTGCCAGCAGACTCGGCCTCCAATCCTACGAGCAGTACTTC
. 16 . TRBJ2-7 TRBV25-1 CASSEYGGARSYEQYF TGTGCCAGCAGTGAATATGGCGGGGCCCGCTCCTACGAGCAGTACTTC
. 15 . TRBJ2-7 TRBV4-2 CASSQDPVQSYEQYF TGTGCCAGCAGCCAAGATCCCGTACAATCCTACGAGCAGTACTTC
. 16 . TRBJ2-6 TRBV5-6 CASSLWSGAGANVLTF TGTGCCAGCAGCTTGTGGTCGGGGGCTGGGGCCAACGTCCTGACTTTC
. 13 . TRBJ1-5 TRBV7-8 CASSFSGNQPQHF TGTGCCAGCAGCTTTTCCGGCAATCAGCCCCAGCATTTT
. 17 TRBD1 TRBJ2-6 TRBV5-4 CASSLGTGGVGANVLTF TGTGCCAGCAGCTTGGGCACAGGGGGCGTTGGGGCCAACGTCCTGACTTTC
few 16 . TRBJ2-2 TRBV12-1 CASSFGGRGHTGELFF TGTGCCAGCAGCTTTGGAGGCAGGGGGCACACCGGGGAGCTGTTTTTT
. 13 . TRBJ2-7 TRBV5-6 CASSSGQRYEQYF TGTGCCAGCAGCTCCGGACAGCGCTACGAGCAGTACTTC
. 13 . TRBJ2-7 TRBV6-1 CASSEFRQYEQYF TGTGCCAGCAGTGAATTTCGACAGTACGAGCAGTACTTC
. 14 . TRBJ2-5 TRBV9 CASSVQGGGETQYF TGTGCCAGCAGCGTACAGGGGGGAGGTGAGACCCAGTACTTC
. 14 TRBD2 TRBJ2-5 TRBV6-1 CASSLGRAYETQYF TGTGCCAGCAGTCTCGGGAGGGCCTATGAGACCCAGTACTTC
. 13 . TRBJ2-5 TRBV10-3 CATSPGNQETQYF TGTGCCACCTCCCCGGGAAATCAAGAGACCCAGTACTTC